The 25 T cell receptor beta chains reported below all come from one sample, sequenced in a study of OX40 agonist ivuxolimab in advanced cancers. Sequenced by immunoSEQ multiplex PCR; TCRdb stores in-frame clones only, minus some. The table records around 45,000 clones, 88% of them present only once. The material sequenced was CD4+ or CD8+ T cells sorted from blood, taken in a trial of the OX40 agonist ivuxolimab. These receptors came from an adult with an advanced solid tumor such as melanoma, head and neck, liver or kidney cancer.

The chain combines TRBV15 with TRBJ2-7; D is uncertain. The germline V and J ends were trimmed by 5 bases and 3 bases, with 5 bases remaining between them. Germline CDR1 is LNHNV and CDR2 is YYDKDF (reference sequence). The CDR3 is made up of 11 amino acids. The CDR3 coding sequence is TGTGCCACCAGCGGGGACTACGAGCAGTACTTC. It yields the protein CATSGDYEQYF. Full variable domain (remainder filled in from reference TRBV15 and TRBJ2-7): DAMVIQNPRYQVTQFGKPVTLSCSQTLNHNVMYWYQQKSSQAPKLLFHYYDKDFNNEADTPDNFQSRRPNTSFCFLDIRSPGLGDTAMYLCATSGDYEQYFGPGTRLTVT.

The chain links TRBV27 to TRBJ2-1; 8 bases match TRBD2. V dropped 3 bases and J dropped 7; count of bases not matched to a gene: 8. Germline CDR1 MNHEY, CDR2 SMNVEV (reference sequence). This CDR3 comprises 15 residues. CDR3 in amino acids: CASSFTGRAPNEQFF. CDR3 sequence (DNA): TGTGCCAGCAGTTTCACCGGGAGGGCCCCAAATGAGCAGTTCTTC.

This chain connects TRBV7-8 to TRBJ1-5; the D is unclear. The V gene lost 5 bases and the J gene lost 4 bases, with 12 bases spanning the gap. CDR1 is SGHVS and CDR2 is FQNEAQ in the germline V gene. There are 14 residues in the CDR3. This CDR3 is CASSPLDGNQPQHF. The DNA of the CDR3 is TGTGCCAGCAGCCCCCTGGACGGGAATCAGCCCCAGCATTTT.

The chain is built from TRBV14 and TRBJ2-3; 7 bases map to TRBD2. CDR1 is SGHDN, CDR2 FVKESK, per germline. This CDR3 is 17 amino acids long. The J segment lost 1 base and the V segment lost 0 bases, leaving 7 bases of the junction unmatched. The CDR3 bases are TGTGCCAGCAGCCAAGATCGGGCGGGAGAAGGCACAGATACGCAGTATTTT. Amino acids: CASSQDRAGEGTDTQYF.

This clone was recorded only once. The chain is built from TRBV7-2 and TRBJ2-3, with a tentative D call TRBD2 (6 bases). With 4 bases removed from V and 3 bases from J, the gap between germline ends came to 17 bases. The CDR3 consists of 16 residues. Germline V gene sequence: CDR1 SGHTA, CDR2 FQGNSA. The CDR3 here is CASSSPGRGWTDTQYF. DNA for the CDR3: TGTGCCAGCAGCTCACCCGGGAGAGGCTGGACAGATACGCAGTATTTT. Combining the CDR3 with reference TRBV7-2 and TRBJ2-3 gives the whole variable domain GAGVSQSPSNKVTEKGKDVELRCDPISGHTALYWYRQSLGQGLEFLIYFQGNSAPDKSGLPSDRFSAERTGGSVSTLTIQRTQQEDSAVYLCASSSPGRGWTDTQYFGPGTRLTVL.

A remark on this clone: The sample has other DNA sequences that encode this CDR3 too. The gene calls are TRBV19 and TRBJ2-1; 9 bases agree with TRBD2. Germline V gene lookup returns CDR1 LNHDA and CDR2 SQIVND (reference sequence). The CDR3 length is 15 residues. V gave up 3 bases and J gave up 6 bases; unmatched junction bases: 6. The CDR3 spells CASSIPQAGGNEQFF. The DNA for the CDR3 is TGTGCCAGTAGTATTCCGCAAGCGGGGGGCAATGAGCAGTTCTTC.

The chain has TRBV9 and TRBJ2-7, with 11 bases matching TRBD2. With V trimmed by 7 bases and J by 3 bases, 9 bases remained unmatched. This CDR3 has 15 amino acids. From germline, CDR1 is SGDLS and CDR2 YYNGEE. CDR3: CASSLAGEVGYEQYF. The CDR3 DNA sequence: TGTGCCAGCTCACTAGCGGGAGAGGTTGGCTACGAGCAGTACTTC.

CDR3 loop: CASSILRTGGVQPQHF. CDR3 bases: TGTGCCAGCAGTATACTCCGCACAGGGGGCGTCCAGCCCCAGCATTTT. This chain uses TRBV28 with TRBJ1-5, with TRBD1 matching 9 bases. The CDR3 loop spans 16 amino acids. Germline V gene sequence: CDR1 MDHEN, CDR2 SYDVKM. With 5 bases clipped from V and 7 bases from J, the junction kept 12 bases outside the gene matches. The variable domain in full, completed from reference TRBV28 and TRBJ1-5, reads DVKVTQSSRYLVKRTGEKVFLECVQDMDHENMFWYRQDPGLGLRLIYFSYDVKMKEKGDIPEGYSVSREKKERFSLILESASTNQTSMYLCASSILRTGGVQPQHFGDGTRLSIL.

The V call is TRBV7-2, the J call TRBJ2-1; D remains unclear. Germline assignment: CDR1 SGHTA and CDR2 FQGNSA. The length of the CDR3 is 17 residues. V was trimmed by 1 base and J by 5 bases, leaving 18 bases between them. The CDR3: CASSLDRALENHNEQFF. CDR3 DNA sequence: TGTGCCAGCAGCTTAGACCGGGCCCTTGAAAACCACAATGAGCAGTTCTTC.

The chain has TRBV4-1 and TRBJ1-6; D gene ambiguous. The V gene's germline CDR1 is MGHRA and CDR2 YSYEKL. CDR3 size: 16 residues. Trimming took 0 bases from V and 4 from J, leaving 10 bases between them. CDR3 sequence (DNA): TGCGCCAGCAGCCAAGATGCCTTGCGGTATAATTCACCCCTCCACTTT. This gives the protein CASSQDALRYNSPLHF.

This clone appeared a few times. V is TRBV18 and J is TRBJ1-1; weak D call: TRBD1 (5 bases). The V gene's germline CDR1 is KGHSH and CDR2 LQKENI. The ends were cut back, 2 bases at V and 4 bases at J, with 11 bases in the middle. The CDR3 length is 14 residues. CDR3 sequence reads: CASSPRGATTEAFF. The CDR3 DNA reads as TGTGCCAGCTCACCAAGGGGCGCGACCACTGAAGCTTTCTTT.

This chain connects TRBV5-8 to TRBJ2-3; 10 nucleotides agree with TRBD1. CDR1 is SGHTS, CDR2 YDEGEE, per germline. Trimming at V came to 3 bases and at J to 3 bases, leaving 1 base not matched to a gene. This CDR3 has 14 amino acids. The CDR3 bases are TGTGCCAGCAGCTGGGGACAGGGGACAGATACGCAGTATTTT. Amino acid sequence: CASSWGQGTDTQYF.

This chain joins TRBV5-6 and TRBJ2-3, with 9 bases that match TRBD2. This CDR3 has 15 amino acids. Trimming at V came to 4 bases and at J to 4 bases, leaving 7 bases not matched to a gene. Per the germline V gene, CDR1 is SGHDT and CDR2 is YYEEEE. The CDR3 loop is CASSRDLAGADTQYF. For the CDR3, the DNA is TGTGCCAGCAGCCGGGACTTAGCGGGAGCAGATACGCAGTATTTT.

This rearrangement joins TRBV7-3 to TRBJ2-3; D gene uncertain. The V end was cut by 2 bases, the J end by 1 base, with 4 bases between. Looked up from germline, CDR1 is SGHTA and CDR2 is FQGTGA. The CDR3 length is 13 residues. The CDR3 is CASSLPGTDTQYF. The CDR3 DNA reads TGTGCCAGCAGCTTACCTGGCACAGATACGCAGTATTTT.

The J gene is TRBJ2-7, the V gene TRBV6-4; TRBD1 aligns across 7 bases. The V and J ends lost 8 bases and 6 bases, in that order; junction bases with no gene match: 22. In germline, CDR1 is MRHNA, CDR2 SNTAGT. This CDR3 spans 17 amino acids. As DNA, the CDR3 is TGTGCCAGCGCTCGACAGGGCCGAGGGCTCTATCTGTTCGAGCAGTACTTC. It is translated as CASARQGRGLYLFEQYF.

CDR3 DNA sequence: TGTGCCAGCAGCTCCGGACTAGCAGCTAACACAGATACGCAGTATTTT. Translating it yields CASSSGLAANTDTQYF. The genes are TRBV7-6 and TRBJ2-3; the match to TRBD2 covers 8 bases. The germline gives CDR1 SGHVS, CDR2 FNYEAQ. Germline trimming cut 4 bases from V and 2 bases from J; bases unmatched to any gene: 8. CDR3 length equals 16 residues.

The V call is TRBV7-9, the J call TRBJ2-1; 10 bases fit TRBD2. This CDR3 is 16 amino acids long. Unmatched junction bases numbered 8, after V lost 5 bases and J lost 4 bases. Germline lookup yields CDR1 SEHNR and CDR2 FQNEAQ (reference sequence). This chain's CDR3 is CASSPASGSRYNEQFF. As DNA, the CDR3 is TGTGCCAGCAGCCCCGCTAGCGGGAGTAGATACAATGAGCAGTTCTTC.

The rearrangement joins TRBV19 to TRBJ2-5, with D perhaps being TRBD1 or TRBD2 (6 bases each). This CDR3 comprises 15 residues. CDR1 and CDR2 (germline): LNHDA, SQIVND (reference sequence). V lost 3 bases and J lost 3, with 14 bases in between. The CDR3 spells CASSIIGGGEETQYF. For the CDR3, the DNA is TGTGCCAGTAGTATTATCGGGGGCGGGGAAGAGACCCAGTACTTC. Using reference TRBV19 and TRBJ2-5 for the parts outside the CDR3, the full variable domain is DGGITQSPKYLFRKEGQNVTLSCEQNLNHDAMYWYRQDPGQGLRLIYYSQIVNDFQKGDIAEGYSVSREKKESFPLTVTSAQKNPTAFYLCASSIIGGGEETQYFGPGTRLLVL.

The gene calls are TRBV7-9 and TRBJ1-5; D not resolved. The CDR3 is 14 amino acids. V was clipped by 1 base and J by 7 bases, with 11 bases between them. The V gene's germline CDR1 is SEHNR and CDR2 FQNEAQ (reference sequence). The CDR3 DNA reads as TGTGCCAGCAGCTTAGGGGTGGCCGAGCAGCCCCAGCATTTT. Translation gives CASSLGVAEQPQHF.

This sequence joins TRBV6-1 and TRBJ2-7; 10 bases match TRBD2. The CDR3 extends over 16 amino acids. Per the germline V gene, CDR1 is MNHNS and CDR2 is SASEGT. Trimming at V came to 2 bases and at J to 9 bases, leaving 13 bases not matched to a gene. CDR3 protein: CASSENRLAGWLGQYF. Here the CDR3 DNA reads TGTGCCAGCAGTGAAAACCGACTAGCGGGCTGGCTCGGGCAGTACTTC.

This chain links TRBV28 with TRBJ2-7; possibly TRBD1 or TRBD2 for D (6 bases each). V gave up 5 bases and J gave up 6 bases, with 11 bases separating them. CDR1 is MDHEN, CDR2 SYDVKM, per germline. This CDR3 spans 12 amino acids. The CDR3 is CASSRTAGEQYF. The CDR3 DNA follows: TGTGCCAGCAGTCGGACAGCGGGCGAGCAGTACTTC. Full variable domain (remainder filled in from reference TRBV28 and TRBJ2-7): DVKVTQSSRYLVKRTGEKVFLECVQDMDHENMFWYRQDPGLGLRLIYFSYDVKMKEKGDIPEGYSVSREKKERFSLILESASTNQTSMYLCASSRTAGEQYFGPGTRLTVT.

This clone was seen a single time. The chain combines TRBV5-4 with TRBJ2-3; D possibly corresponds to TRBD1 (6 bases). V was cut by 4 bases and J by 4 bases, with 13 bases left in between. The CDR3 loop spans 14 amino acids. Germline CDR1 is SGHNT and CDR2 is YYREEE (reference sequence). The CDR3 reads CASSTRTGPDTQYF. CDR3 bases: TGTGCCAGCAGCACCCGTACAGGGCCAGATACGCAGTATTTT.

This sequence joins TRBV25-1 and TRBJ2-1; the match to TRBD1 covers 8 bases. V gave up 7 bases and J gave up 4 bases; unmatched junction bases: 0. Germline assignment: CDR1 MGHDK and CDR2 SYGVNS. This CDR3 is built from 12 residues. Here the CDR3 reads CASNRGYNEQFF. Written as DNA, the CDR3 is TGTGCCAGCAACAGGGGGTACAATGAGCAGTTCTTC. The full variable domain, its missing parts supplied by reference TRBV25-1 and TRBJ2-1, is EADIYQTPRYLVIGTGKKITLECSQTMGHDKMYWYQQDPGMELHLIHYSYGVNSTEKGDLSSESTVSRIRTEHFPLTLESARPSHTSQYLCASNRGYNEQFFGPGTRLTVL.

The chain has TRBV27 and TRBJ2-1; the D gene is possibly TRBD2 (5 bases). CDR3 length equals 13 residues. The V end was cut by 5 bases, the J end by 1 base, with 6 bases between. Germline CDR1 is MNHEY and CDR2 is SMNVEV (reference sequence). The CDR3 nucleotides are TGTGCCAGCAGTCGGGATTCCTACAATGAGCAGTTCTTC. Translating it yields CASSRDSYNEQFF.

The V call is TRBV11-2, the J call TRBJ1-1; D not resolved. The CDR3 is made up of 13 amino acids. Looked up from germline, CDR1 is SGHAT and CDR2 is FQNNGV. V lost 4 bases, J lost 0 bases, and 6 bases lay in between. CDR3: CASSSTVNTEAFF. CDR3 bases: TGTGCCAGCAGCTCCACGGTGAACACTGAAGCTTTCTTT.